The 27 T cell receptor beta chains below come from one sample, sequenced in a study of tumor-infiltrating lymphocytes in primary liver carcinoma. cDNA specific to TCR beta was made from 500 ng of total RNA, with a constant-region primer employed for priming. ARM-PCR, slightly modified, supplied the TCR beta libraries through three nested multiplex PCR rounds. Use of TRBV1-TRBV30 forward primers with a C-beta reverse primer characterized the first two PCR rounds, which lasted around 10 cycles each. TCRdb reprocessed the multiplex PCR reads via MiXCR and lists one record per CDR3 protein. The profile shows approximately 110,000 distinct CDR3 sequences, about 59% of them singletons. Unsorted bulk tissue (roughly 20-31 mg) underwent RNA and DNA co-extraction. The sample taken for sequencing was liver tumor tissue from sampling region 1. Subset in this sample: tumor region T1, superior pole. These receptors were obtained from a woman aged 55-75 years with primary liver carcinoma and hepatitis B virus infection.

This clonotype was recorded only once. This rearrangement joins TRBV18 to TRBJ1-1; D remains ambiguous. The germline CDR1 and CDR2 sequences are KGHSH and LQKENI. Trimming pared 5 bases from V and 4 bases from J, leaving 17 bases between. The length of the CDR3 is 15 residues. The CDR3 nucleotides are TGTGCCAGCTCAATTCGTGGGAAGGGAAGCACTGAAGCTTTCTTT. Translating it yields CASSIRGKGSTEAFF.

This clonotype turned up a few times. V is TRBV28 and J is TRBJ1-1; 7 positions agree with TRBD1. V lost 0 bases and J lost 0; bases outside the gene matches: 4. Germline CDR1 is MDHEN and CDR2 is SYDVKM. The CDR3 contains 16 residues. The chain's CDR3 is CASSLWQGGMNTEAFF. Written as DNA, the CDR3 is TGTGCCAGCAGTTTATGGCAGGGGGGCATGAACACTGAAGCTTTCTTT.

For this clonotype: One junction end disagrees with the germline gene, perhaps due to a read error. The gene calls are TRBV5-1 and TRBJ1-1, with D possibly being TRBD1 (6 bases). Germline V gene lookup returns CDR1 SGHRS and CDR2 YFSETQ. The CDR3 extends over 15 amino acids. CDR3 loop: CVSSPLAGANTEAFF. CDR3 nucleotide sequence: TGCGTCAGCAGCCCCCTGGCGGGGGCTAACACTGAAGCTTTCTTT.

Worth noting for this clonotype: A much larger clone sits a single nucleotide away, making a read error possible. V and J are TRBV29-1 and TRBJ2-3; D gene unclear. CDR3 length: 15 residues. CDR1 is SQVTM, CDR2 ANQGSEA, per germline. The CDR3 sequence: CCVIIAAGSTDTQYF. The CDR3 nucleotides read TGCTGCGTTATCATCGCGGCAGGAAGCACAGATACGCAGTATTTT.

This clonotype is classed as medium-sized. V usage is TRBV29-1 and J usage is TRBJ2-5; either TRBD1 or TRBD2 may supply D (5 bases each). Germline V gene sequence: CDR1 SQVTM, CDR2 ANQGSEA. The V end lost 5 bases, the J end lost 7 bases, and 14 bases lay between the germline ends. The CDR3 is 12 amino acids. The CDR3 reads CSVFRDHGTQYF. The CDR3 coding sequence is TGCAGCGTTTTCCGGGACCATGGGACCCAGTACTTC.

Concerning this clonotype itself: Lacking the conserved final phenylalanine or tryptophan, this CDR3 likely reflects a read error. This chain joins TRBV5-6 and TRBJ1-2; D is undetermined. Between the trimmed V and J ends, which lost 7 bases and 8 bases, there was a span of 21 bases. The CDR3 consists of 14 residues. In germline, CDR1 is SGHDT, CDR2 YYEEEE. The CDR3: CASCSPGPTEGYTS. In DNA, the CDR3 is TGTGCCAGCTGCTCTCCGGGCCCCACTGAGGGCTACACCTCC.

Points on this clonotype: The junction does not match germline at one end; this may be a read error. The chain employs TRBV5-1 and TRBJ1-3, with D hard to call. Germline CDR1 is SGHRS and CDR2 is YFSETQ. The CDR3 consists of 16 residues. The CDR3 here is CASSIGGSSAGNTIYF. For the CDR3, the DNA is TGCGCCAGCAGCATTGGTGGCAGTTCGGCTGGGAACACCATATATTTT.

The table lists this clonotype with a count of one. This sequence may be a read error, since a much larger clone differs from it by one base. This sequence joins TRBV11-1 and TRBJ1-4, with a weak D call TRBD1 (6 bases). The CDR3 sequence is 15 residues long. Germline assignment: CDR1 SGHAT and CDR2 FQDESV (reference sequence). The CDR3 coding sequence is TGTGCCAGCAGCTTACTACAGGGAGCTAATGTAAAACTGGTTTTT. It encodes CASSLLQGANVKLVF.

This clonotype has at least ten counts. In DNA, the CDR3 is TGCGCCAGCAGCCAAGGACAGCCTGGAAACACCATATATTTT. Translating gives CASSQGQPGNTIYF. This chain uses TRBV5-1 with TRBJ1-3, with D possibly matching TRBD1 (6 bases). V was cut by 4 bases and J by 2 bases, with 10 bases left in between. Germline V lookup: CDR1 SGHRS, CDR2 YFSETQ. There are 14 residues in the CDR3.

The V call is TRBV12-3 or TRBV12-4, the J call TRBJ2-7, with D possibly matching TRBD2 (6 bases). V shed 4 bases and J shed 3 bases, with 10 bases lying between them. The CDR3 totals 13 residues. The CDR3 DNA is TGTGCCAGCAGTTCGACTAGTATCTACGAGCAGTACTTC. This encodes CASSSTSIYEQYF.

In the case of this clonotype: The final CDR3 position lacks the conserved phenylalanine or tryptophan, pointing to a likely read error. The genes are TRBV14 and TRBJ1-5, with D perhaps TRBD1 (5 bases). V was shortened by 1 base and J by 13 bases, with 14 bases between the two germline ends. Germline CDR1 SGHDN, CDR2 FVKESK. The CDR3 extends over 13 amino acids. In DNA, the CDR3 is TGTGCCAGCAGCCAAGGGGGCAGGGCCCGGCAGCATTCT. This gives the protein CASSQGGRARQHS.

CDR3 sequence: CASSRQDGYTF. The CDR3 DNA follows: TGTGCCAGCAGTCGACAGGATGGCTACACCTTC. The gene calls are TRBV28 and TRBJ1-2; D may be TRBD1 (6 bases). With 5 bases removed from V and 6 bases from J, the gap between germline ends came to 7 bases. This CDR3 is 11 amino acids long. Germline-derived CDR1 and CDR2 are MDHEN and SYDVKM.

To note about this clonotype: An end of the junction does not agree with germline; a read error may underlie this. V gene TRBV6-1 combines with J gene TRBJ1-4; D is perhaps TRBD1 (5 bases). The CDR3 contains 16 residues. Germline CDR1 is MNHNS and CDR2 is SASEGT. DNA for the CDR3: TGTGCCAGCAGTGACAGGGCGGATGCAACTAATGAAAGACTGTCTTTT. Translating it yields CASSDRADATNERLSF.

As for this clonotype: A read error may account for a junction end that differs from germline. The chain joins TRBV11-2 to TRBJ1-1; D is ambiguous. Germline V gene sequence: CDR1 SGHAT, CDR2 FQNNGV. The CDR3 extends over 14 amino acids. The CDR3 sequence is CASSLSQTNTEGFF. The CDR3 DNA follows: TGTGCCAGCAGCTTATCCCAGACTAACACTGAAGGTTTCTTT.

As regards this clonotype: A clone one base away is much larger, so this may be a read error. This chain joins TRBV6-5 and TRBJ1-3; TRBD1 aligns across 9 bases. Trimming cost V 10 bases and J 8 bases; bases outside gene matches: 12. CDR3 length equals 14 residues. Looked up from germline, CDR1 is MNHEY and CDR2 is SVGAGI. The CDR3 here is CANRRRDRVDTIYF. The CDR3 region has the DNA TGTGCCAACAGGCGAAGGGACAGGGTTGACACCATATATTTT.

V usage is TRBV20-1 and J usage is TRBJ2-2, with TRBD1 identical over 9 bases. Trimming cost V 0 bases and J 5 bases; bases outside gene matches: 4. CDR3 length: 15 amino acids. Germline-derived CDR1 and CDR2 are DFQATT and SNEGSKA (reference sequence). For the CDR3, the DNA is TGCAGTGCTAGAGACACCGGGACAGGGACCGGGGAGCTGTTTTTT. It codes for CSARDTGTGTGELFF.

About this clonotype itself: The conserved phenylalanine or tryptophan is not found at the CDR3 terminus, so this likely reflects a read error. This chain uses TRBV11-3 with TRBJ2-4; D is uncertain. CDR1 SGHNT and CDR2 YENEEA come from the germline V gene. The CDR3 spans 14 residues. The CDR3 spells CAISLDFGKNIQYL. The DNA of the CDR3 is TGTGCCATCAGCTTAGATTTTGGAAAAAACATTCAGTACTTG.

The chain has TRBV6-4 and TRBJ2-1; 8 nucleotides line up with TRBD1. V lost 2 bases and J lost 4; bases outside the gene matches: 4. The CDR3 contains 15 residues. Germline V lookup: CDR1 MRHNA, CDR2 SNTAGT. CDR3 bases: TGTGCCAGCAGTGACCAGGGGGCCGATTACAATGAGCAGTTCTTC. Its protein is CASSDQGADYNEQFF.

This clonotype was counted many times. The rearrangement uses TRBV4-1 and TRBJ1-5, with 7 bases lining up with TRBD1. Trimming cost V 6 bases and J 7 bases; bases outside gene matches: 9. The germline V gene has CDR1 MGHRA and CDR2 YSYEKL. The CDR3 contains 14 residues. CDR3 DNA: TGCGCCAGCAGTCTAGAACAGGGGTGGCAGCCCCAGCATTTT. It encodes CASSLEQGWQPQHF.

As regards this clonotype: A read error may produce the germline difference seen at one junction end. V is TRBV24-1 and J is TRBJ2-1, with 9 bases identical to TRBD2. This CDR3 spans 20 amino acids. In germline, CDR1 is KGHDR, CDR2 SFDVKD. The CDR3 DNA reads as TGTGCCACCAGTGAGAGCCCGGGGACTAGCTGGCAGTTCTCCTACAATGAGCAGTCCTTC. Its protein is CATSESPGTSWQFSYNEQSF.

The rearrangement joins TRBV13 to TRBJ1-2; D possibly corresponds to TRBD1 (6 bases). Looked up from germline, CDR1 is PRHDT and CDR2 is FYEKMQ (reference sequence). This CDR3 contains 15 residues. V was clipped by 5 bases and J by 1 base, with 14 bases between them. Written as DNA, the CDR3 is TGTGCCAGCAGCCCATACAGGGAGGATAACTATGGCTACACCTTC. Protein product: CASSPYREDNYGYTF.

This clonotype appeared a few times. The rearrangement links TRBV29-1 to TRBJ2-1, with unresolved D. Germline CDR1 SQVTM, CDR2 ANQGSEA. Trimming removed 5 bases at V and 8 bases at J, with 4 bases between. The CDR3 is 9 residues long. In DNA form, the CDR3 reads TGCAGCGTTCCGGATGAGCAGTTCTTC. It specifies CSVPDEQFF.

This clonotype ranks as medium-sized. The genes are TRBV11-3 and TRBJ1-3; D is unclear. This CDR3 spans 15 amino acids. Between the trimmed V and J ends, which lost 5 bases and 3 bases, there was a span of 14 bases. Germline V CDR1 and CDR2: SGHNT, YENEEA. CDR3 DNA: TGTGCCAGCAGCCCACGGACCGCACTTGGAAACACCATATATTTT. Protein: CASSPRTALGNTIYF.

The genes are TRBV11-1 and TRBJ2-7; a weak D match, TRBD1 (5 bases). Deletions cut 0 bases from V and 2 bases from J, with 11 bases between. CDR3 length equals 15 residues. Germline assignment: CDR1 SGHAT and CDR2 FQDESV (reference sequence). The CDR3 coding sequence is TGTGCCAGCAGCTTAGCGACAGAGAGCACCTACGAGCAGTACTTC. It encodes CASSLATESTYEQYF. Supplemented by reference TRBV11-1 and TRBJ2-7, the full variable domain reads EAEVAQSPRYKITEKSQAVAFWCDPISGHATLYWYRQILGQGPELLVQFQDESVVDDSQLPKDRFSAERLKGVDSTLKIQPAELGDSAMYLCASSLATESTYEQYFGPGTRLTVT.

This clonotype has just one count. Mismatch with germline at one junction end may stem from a read error. The chain is built from TRBV7-9 and TRBJ2-6, with 9 bases fitting TRBD2. Germline V gives CDR1 SEHNR, CDR2 FQNEAQ (reference sequence). CDR3 length: 17 residues. The CDR3: CVSSLLAGYSGANVLTF. CDR3 nucleotides: TGTGTCAGCAGCTTACTAGCGGGCTACTCTGGGGCCAACGTCCTGACTTTC.

As for this clonotype: Being one base from a much bigger clone, this may be a read error. The chain recombines TRBV6-1 with TRBJ2-7; 13 bases map to TRBD2. CDR1 is MNHNS and CDR2 is SASEGT in the germline V gene. The CDR3 consists of 19 residues. J gave up 6 bases and V 4 bases, and 18 bases lay outside the gene matches. In DNA form, the CDR3 reads TGTGCCAGCAGTGGAAGAGTTGGGTTACTAGCGGGAGGGCTTTTCGAGCAGTACTTC. This translates into CASSGRVGLLAGGLFEQYF.

This clonotype was seen more than once but under ten times. The rearrangement joins TRBV14 to TRBJ1-1; D possibly corresponds to TRBD1 (6 bases). Trimming left V 4 bases short and J 3 bases short, with 15 bases between. The CDR3 has 15 amino acids. CDR1 and CDR2 from the germline V gene are SGHDN and FVKESK. CDR3 sequence: CASSPLGAGYTEAFF. The CDR3 coding sequence is TGTGCCAGCAGCCCTCTGGGGGCGGGTTACACTGAAGCTTTCTTT.